The 16 T cell receptor beta chains presented below share a single source sample, sequenced in a study of blood T cell repertoires in COVID-19. Only in-frame clones appear in the TCRdb table, and some are missing; sequencing was by immunoSEQ multiplex PCR. The table includes some 200,000 clones, about 85% detected once. The sample comprised PBMCs or T cells enriched from blood (not recorded which). The receptor source for this set is a woman aged 25-40 years who had recovered from COVID-19.

This clone was detected ten times or more. The V call is TRBV4-2, the J call TRBJ1-2; 7 nucleotides align to TRBD1. CDR3 size: 14 residues. The ends lost 0 bases at V and 7 bases at J; junction bases unmatched: 5. The germline V gene encodes CDR1 LGHNA and CDR2 YNFKEQ. The CDR3 DNA is TGTGCCAGCAGCCAAGATCGAGACAGGGCTGGCTACACCTTC. Translating gives CASSQDRDRAGYTF.

The rearrangement uses TRBV4-2 and TRBJ2-1; the D gene is possibly TRBD2 (6 bases). The CDR3 loop spans 14 amino acids. Germline V gene data show CDR1 as LGHNA and CDR2 as YNFKEQ. V lost 2 bases to trimming and J lost 8 bases, with 13 bases between them. The DNA of the CDR3 is TGTGCCAGCAGCCAACGTTTTAGCGGACATGAGCAGTTCTTC. Translated: CASSQRFSGHEQFF.

The chain combines TRBV2 with TRBJ2-5; TRBD1 matches 7 bases. CDR1 and CDR2 (germline): SNHLY, FYNNEI. With V trimmed by 11 bases and J by 4 bases, 10 bases remained unmatched. The CDR3 totals 13 residues. This CDR3 reads CAGNPTGRETQYF. In DNA form, the CDR3 reads TGTGCCGGAAACCCGACAGGGCGAGAGACCCAGTACTTC. Using reference TRBV2 and TRBJ2-5 for the parts outside the CDR3, the full variable domain is EPEVTQTPSHQVTQMGQEVILRCVPISNHLYFYWYRQILGQKVEFLVSFYNNEISEKSEIFDDQFSVERPDGSNFTLKIRSTKLEDSAMYFCAGNPTGRETQYFGPGTRLLVL.

The V call is TRBV5-1, the J call TRBJ2-3, with D tentatively TRBD1 (6 bases). Germline values: CDR1 SGHRS, CDR2 YFSETQ. The CDR3 contains 15 residues. V lost 2 bases to trimming and J lost 0 bases, with 10 bases between them. The CDR3, as DNA: TGCGCCAGCAGCTTAGTTCAGGGGAGCACAGATACGCAGTATTTT. Protein: CASSLVQGSTDTQYF.

The V and J genes are TRBV7-2 and TRBJ1-1; 11 nucleotides match TRBD1. V dropped 0 bases and J dropped 10; count of bases not matched to a gene: 4. Germline CDR1 reads SGHTA; CDR2 reads FQGNSA. The CDR3 extends over 14 amino acids. The DNA of the CDR3 is TGTGCCAGCAGCTTAGCGGGACAGGGGGGTGTAGCTTTCTTT. Translation: CASSLAGQGGVAFF.

This chain joins TRBV11-2 and TRBJ2-7; tentatively, D is TRBD2 (6 bases). The CDR3 extends over 15 amino acids. Germline CDR1 and CDR2: SGHAT and FQNNGV. V gave up 3 bases and J gave up 3 bases, with 15 bases separating them. In DNA form, the CDR3 reads TGTGCCAGCAGCTTCCGTGGGGGGATTATCTACGAGCAGTACTTC. It translates to CASSFRGGIIYEQYF.

The chain carries TRBV7-2 and TRBJ1-2; D possibly corresponds to TRBD1 (5 bases). V gave up 1 base and J gave up 9 bases, with 12 bases separating them. From germline, CDR1 is SGHTA and CDR2 FQGNSA. This CDR3 region has 13 residues. The CDR3 nucleotides read TGTGCCAGCAGCTTAGAGGAGGGGATAAGCTACACCTTC. Its translation: CASSLEEGISYTF.

The rearrangement links TRBV7-9 to TRBJ2-3; 14 bases agree with TRBD2. This CDR3 has 18 amino acids. Losses at the gene ends were 2 bases for V and 1 base for J; bases not matched to a gene: 5. Germline V gene lookup returns CDR1 SEHNR and CDR2 FQNEAQ (reference sequence). This chain's CDR3 is CASSLFGTSGGRTDTQYF. The CDR3 bases are TGTGCCAGCAGCTTATTTGGGACTAGCGGGGGCCGCACAGATACGCAGTATTTT.

This rearrangement joins TRBV7-6 to TRBJ1-1; 8 bases are shared with TRBD1. Germline values: CDR1 SGHVS, CDR2 FNYEAQ. With V trimmed by 5 bases and J by 5 bases, 10 bases remained unmatched. This CDR3 spans 15 amino acids. DNA of the CDR3: TGTGCCAGCAGCCAACAAGGACAGGGTGGAACTGAAGCTTTCTTT. The encoded protein is CASSQQGQGGTEAFF. Filled out from reference TRBV7-6 and TRBJ1-1, the complete variable domain reads GAGVSQSPRYKVTKRGQDVALRCDPISGHVSLYWYRQALGQGPEFLTYFNYEAQQDKSGLPNDRFSAERPEGSISTLTIQRTEQRDSAMYRCASSQQGQGGTEAFFGQGTRLTVV.

The chain uses TRBV7-9 and TRBJ2-7; no clear D. The CDR3 has 12 amino acids. Trimming cost V 7 bases and J 3 bases, with 10 bases left between them. Germline CDR1 is SEHNR and CDR2 is FQNEAQ (reference sequence). The CDR3 spells CASIGLSYEQYF. The CDR3 DNA reads TGTGCCAGCATTGGCTTAAGCTACGAGCAGTACTTC.

This chain uses TRBV5-1 with TRBJ1-2; TRBD1 matches 7 bases. Germline CDR1 SGHRS, CDR2 YFSETQ. CDR3 size: 13 residues. The V segment lost 1 base and the J segment 4 bases; nucleotides outside the gene matches: 1. Here the CDR3 reads CASSLNRGYGYTF. The CDR3 coding sequence is TGCGCCAGCAGCTTGAACAGGGGCTATGGCTACACCTTC.

The chain combines TRBV3-1 (or the pseudogene TRBV3-2) with TRBJ2-3; perhaps TRBD2 as D (5 bases). CDR1 and CDR2 from the germline V gene are LGHDT and YNNKEL (reference sequence). The CDR3 runs 15 residues. V lost 0 bases, J lost 3 bases, and 10 bases lay in between. The CDR3 reads CASSQELTSTDTQYF. For the CDR3, the DNA is TGTGCCAGCAGCCAAGAATTAACTAGTACAGATACGCAGTATTTT.

V gene TRBV3-1 (or the pseudogene TRBV3-2) combines with J gene TRBJ1-2, with D possibly TRBD1 on 5 matching bases. CDR1 and CDR2 from the germline V gene are LGHDT and YNNKEL (reference sequence). This CDR3 is built from 14 residues. The germline V and J ends were trimmed by 0 bases and 5 bases, with 10 bases remaining between them. CDR3 in DNA: TGTGCCAGCAGCCAAGATTTCCAGGGATATGGCTACACCTTC. Its translation is CASSQDFQGYGYTF.

The V and J genes are TRBV7-9 and TRBJ2-1; 13 nucleotides line up with TRBD2. The trim removed 5 bases at V and 7 bases at J, leaving 5 bases unmatched. Germline V gene lookup returns CDR1 SEHNR and CDR2 FQNEAQ (reference sequence). The length of the CDR3 is 15 residues. CDR3 sequence reads: CASSRTSGGNNEQFF. CDR3 nucleotide sequence: TGTGCCAGCAGCCGGACTAGCGGGGGAAATAATGAGCAGTTCTTC.

The rearrangement links TRBV7-2 to TRBJ2-7; TRBD2 aligns across 9 bases. The CDR3 has 17 amino acids. CDR1 SGHTA and CDR2 FQGNSA come from the germline V gene. V shed 1 base and J 0 bases; nucleotides not matched to a gene: 7. CDR3 nucleotides: TGTGCCAGCAGCTTAGAGGGAGCGGGGGGACTCTCCTACGAGCAGTACTTC. It encodes CASSLEGAGGLSYEQYF.

This clone appeared a single time. V usage is TRBV7-9 and J usage is TRBJ1-4; TRBD1 matches at 11 bases. This CDR3 spans 14 amino acids. With 11 bases clipped from V and 7 bases from J, the junction kept 9 bases outside the gene matches. Germline CDR1 SEHNR, CDR2 FQNEAQ (reference sequence). This chain's CDR3 is CAGARTGGGEKLFF. Here the CDR3 DNA reads TGTGCCGGCGCACGGACAGGGGGCGGTGAAAAACTGTTTTTT.